The 8 T cell receptor beta chains reported below all come from one sample, sequenced in a study of blood T cell repertoires in COVID-19. The method was immunoSEQ multiplex PCR; TCRdb's version includes in-frame clones alone and lacks a portion of them. This sample has over 110,000 clones, with 70% to 80% found just once. The sequenced sample consisted of peripheral blood. These receptors originate from a man aged 55 to 70 with acute or convalescent COVID-19.

Only one count was recorded for this clone. V gene TRBV19 combines with J gene TRBJ2-7; tentative D call: TRBD1 (6 bases). CDR1 and CDR2 (germline): LNHDA, SQIVND (reference sequence). Between the trimmed V and J ends, which lost 5 bases and 4 bases, there was a span of 21 bases. The CDR3 extends over 16 amino acids. CDR3 region: CASSDHQGLPGYEQYF. CDR3 nucleotides: TGTGCCAGTAGTGACCACCAGGGGCTCCCGGGATACGAGCAGTACTTC.

The V gene is TRBV6-5, the J gene TRBJ1-1; D remains ambiguous. Trimming shortened V by 2 bases and J by 11 bases, and 15 bases separated the two germline ends. The CDR3 length is 13 residues. Germline assignment: CDR1 MNHEY and CDR2 SVGAGI. The CDR3 coding sequence is TGTGCCAGCAGTTACGCCTCAATCTTAGATGCTTTCTTT. Translating it yields CASSYASILDAFF.

The genes are TRBV5-4 and TRBJ1-4; D unresolved. V lost 7 bases to trimming and J lost 8 bases, with 9 bases between them. The germline CDR1 and CDR2 sequences are SGHNT and YYREEE (reference sequence). There are 11 residues in the CDR3. In nucleotides, the CDR3 is TGTGCCAGCGGAAGCGGGGAAAAACTGTTTTTT. Its protein is CASGSGEKLFF.

This clone was observed a few times. This chain joins TRBV6-4 and TRBJ1-1; no firm D call. The V and J ends lost 3 bases and 1 base respectively, with 24 bases between them. Germline V lookup: CDR1 MRHNA, CDR2 SNTAGT. The CDR3 loop spans 19 amino acids. CDR3 region: CASSESPVQNLGGNTEAFF. The CDR3 coding sequence is TGTGCCAGCAGTGAGTCGCCCGTCCAGAACCTAGGAGGGAACACTGAAGCTTTCTTT.

The rearrangement uses TRBV19 and TRBJ1-2, with D unresolved. This CDR3 contains 15 residues. CDR1 and CDR2 (germline): LNHDA, SQIVND (reference sequence). Between the trimmed V and J ends, which lost 6 bases and 8 bases, there was a span of 22 bases. CDR3 amino acids: CASSLGLARLGGYTF. For the CDR3, the DNA is TGTGCCAGTAGCCTTGGACTGGCCCGCCTCGGGGGCTACACCTTC.

This clone has just one count. The chain links TRBV3-1 (or the pseudogene TRBV3-2) to TRBJ2-1; D unclear. Germline V CDR1 and CDR2: LGHDT, YNNKEL (reference sequence). V dropped 0 bases and J dropped 6 bases, with 9 bases sitting between them. This CDR3 spans 14 amino acids. CDR3 nucleotides: TGTGCCAGCAGCCAAGATTGGGCATCCAATGAGCAGTTCTTC. Its translation: CASSQDWASNEQFF.

The chain couples TRBV11-2 to TRBJ1-3; 7 bases align to TRBD1. The length of the CDR3 is 17 residues. Germline CDR1 reads SGHAT; CDR2 reads FQNNGV. J lost 1 base, V lost 1 base, and 7 bases had no gene match. The CDR3, as DNA: TGTGCCAGCAGCTTAGTTGCGGGACAGATTTCTGGAAACACCATATATTTT. Protein: CASSLVAGQISGNTIYF.

This clone was picked up a small number of times. The chain recombines TRBV6-1 with TRBJ2-1; TRBD2 agrees at 10 bases. The CDR3 sequence is 16 residues long. V lost 4 bases and J lost 2; bases outside the gene matches: 5. Germline CDR1 is MNHNS and CDR2 is SASEGT. The CDR3 bases are TGTGCCAGCAGTGGCAGCGGGAGGGGGCCCTACAATGAGCAGTTCTTC. Its translation is CASSGSGRGPYNEQFF.